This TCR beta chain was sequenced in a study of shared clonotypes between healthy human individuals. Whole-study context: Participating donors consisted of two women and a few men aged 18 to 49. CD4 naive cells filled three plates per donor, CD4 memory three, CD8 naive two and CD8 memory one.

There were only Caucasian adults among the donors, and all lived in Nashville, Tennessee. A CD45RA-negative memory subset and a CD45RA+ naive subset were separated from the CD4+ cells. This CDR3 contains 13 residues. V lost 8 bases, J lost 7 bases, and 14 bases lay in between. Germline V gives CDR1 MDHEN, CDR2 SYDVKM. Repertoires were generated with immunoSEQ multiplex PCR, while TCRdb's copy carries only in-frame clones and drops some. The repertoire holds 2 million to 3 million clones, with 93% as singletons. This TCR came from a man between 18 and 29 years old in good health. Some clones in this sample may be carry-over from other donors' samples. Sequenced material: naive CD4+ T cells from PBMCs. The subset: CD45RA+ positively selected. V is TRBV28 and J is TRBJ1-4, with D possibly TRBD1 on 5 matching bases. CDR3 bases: TGTGCCAGCTTGGGGGGGTATAGTGAAAAACTGTTTTTT. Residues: CASLGGYSEKLFF.